This T cell receptor beta chain appears in the sequencing data of a study of T cell responses to AZD1222 COVID-19 vaccine. Across the study: Samples with a second dose at about 4 or about 12 weeks were pooled together. Study observations and caveats: Nearly half of spike-specific TCRs reportedly go after variant regions that carry no mutations. Only five to seven AZD1222 recipients were seropositive at baseline.

This clone was seen once. Its antigen is as yet unknown. The CDR3 contains 16 residues. V trimming: 5 bases; J trimming: 3 bases; junction bases outside the gene matches: 9. In germline, CDR1 is SEHNR, CDR2 FQNEAQ (reference sequence). The assay was immunoSEQ multiplex PCR, and TCRdb's table has in-frame clones only and misses some. This sample has approximately 140,000 clones, with around 95% found just once. The rearrangement uses TRBV7-9 and TRBJ2-5, with 10 bases identical to TRBD1. The sequences come from peripheral blood, collected on day 0 of AZD1222 vaccination. The TCR was taken from an adult in good health. The CDR3 DNA is TGTGCCAGCAGCACAATGACAGGGGGCGCAAAAGAGACCCAGTACTTC. This translates into CASSTMTGGAKETQYF.